This T cell receptor (beta chain) emerged from a study of shared clonotypes between healthy human individuals (dated by TCRdb to 2018 to 2020). In terms of the full investigation: A few men and two women, aged 18 to 49 years, made up the cohort. To increase sequencing depth and limit assay-specific biases, different laboratories used diverse techniques to prepare libraries and sequence TCR repertoires. For each donor, CD4 naive and CD4 memory were each run on three plates, CD8 naive on two plates, and CD8 memory on one plate. Per donor, leukapheresis produced somewhere between about 0.8 and 9 billion PBMCs. The study deeply sequenced blood TCR repertoires of about five healthy adults to estimate repertoire size and the extent of clonotype sharing between individuals.

The research as a whole found: Based on pairwise subsampling, the degree of clonotype sharing among donors was expected to be affected by sequencing depth. Sharing across four donors was observed for approximately 4.6% of naive CD4, less than 4% of naive CD8, about 2.3% of memory CD4, and roughly 0.4% of memory CD8 clonotypes. Naive subsets generally had larger estimated clonotype richness than memory subsets. Incomplete sequencing was indicated by rarefaction of sorted-subset datasets, despite the large sequencing depth. Higher generation probabilities were observed for clonotypes shared by all four sorted-subset donors than for non-shared clonotypes. Because the study included only a small number of donors, the genetic and exposure-history diversity represented was limited. Only blood was sampled, and tissue TCR repertoires likely differ from those in blood.

Ten or more counts support this clone. Its antigen has not been determined. There are no base qualities to consult, and no much larger clone falls within one base. This sample includes further DNA sequences coding for the same CDR3. Using the deep immunoSEQ assay, TCR CDR3 regions were amplified from genomic DNA by multiplex PCR. For each cell subset, the extracted genomic DNA was distributed evenly across all wells of several immunoSEQ 96-well plates, and each plate served as one replicate. For sorted subsets, approximately 200 ng of genomic DNA, equivalent to 30,000 or so T cell genomes, went into each replicate PCR. Purified libraries were quantified with a Qubit 3.0 fluorometer, sized on a Bioanalyzer 2100, and re-quantified with the KAPA Library Quantification kit. A separate single-read 150-cycle Illumina NextSeq 550 flow cell was used to sequence each immunoSEQ 96-well plate. The source study handled its data this way. The immunoSEQ output contained only junctional sequences without quality scores, so filtering could not match that applied to full-length reads. To assign V/J genes and CDR3, sequences were annotated against IMGT germline references using PyIR, a Python wrapper for IgBLAST v1.9. Any read was removed if the V/J assignment was weak (E-value above 1e-6), the CDR3 was missing, or the read contained stop codons, out-of-frame junctions, or ambiguous translated residues. V3J clonotypes were defined as sequences sharing the same inferred V gene, J gene, and CDR3 amino acid sequence. Percentage overlap between repertoires was calculated by dividing the number of shared unique clonotypes by the size of the smaller repertoire. RTK rarefaction, the Chao1 estimator, and Recon v2.1 estimates of unobserved clonotypes were used to assess repertoire richness. OLGA was used to compute generation probabilities for all TCRbeta clonotypes that the gDNA method yielded from a handful of donors. TCRdb limited this immuneACCESS table to in-frame rearrangements with V and J called. A share of clones is missing; checked studies link under half to unresolved V genes, and the rest is unexplained. The V and J calls and the clone size are those of that table, but D and trimming were determined from the DNA. Across this sample there are about 1 million clones, with roughly 75% seen only once. Around 1.5% of the sample is taken by the ten largest.

Healthy HIV-negative adults with no recently reported acute infections or vaccinations were included as donors. Every donor was a Caucasian adult residing in Nashville, Tennessee, USA. CD4+ T cells were enriched through magnetic negative selection, after which naive cells were positively selected on CD45RA and the remaining negative fraction served as the memory subset. Blood was obtained by leukapheresis, after which PBMCs were separated by Ficoll-Histopaque density gradient centrifugation and cryopreserved in liquid nitrogen vapor phase. Purity and quantity of every magnetically sorted T cell population were checked by analytical flow cytometry. Genomic DNA was isolated from every sorted fraction and measured by UV absorbance on a Nanodrop 2000c. CDR1 and CDR2 were assigned from the germline V gene as SGHTA and FQGNSA. The CDR3 spans 13 residues, from the cysteine through the phenylalanine. Only CDR3 DNA is held: 39 bases, read in frame from base 1. Trimming removed 3 bases from V and 0 bases from J, leaving 6 bases between the germline ends.

Sequencing was done on a sample of memory CD4+ T cells sorted from blood. According to the study, the label for this sample's cell subset or site signals: CD45RA-negative fraction. This chain joins TRBV7-2 to TRBJ2-7; the D gene is possibly TRBD1 or TRBD2, with 5 bases matching each. The TCR comes from a man in his late teens or twenties in good health. The DNA sequence reads TGTGCCAGCAGCTTGGGGGTCTCCTACGAGCAGTACTTC. This yields the protein CASSLGVSYEQYF.